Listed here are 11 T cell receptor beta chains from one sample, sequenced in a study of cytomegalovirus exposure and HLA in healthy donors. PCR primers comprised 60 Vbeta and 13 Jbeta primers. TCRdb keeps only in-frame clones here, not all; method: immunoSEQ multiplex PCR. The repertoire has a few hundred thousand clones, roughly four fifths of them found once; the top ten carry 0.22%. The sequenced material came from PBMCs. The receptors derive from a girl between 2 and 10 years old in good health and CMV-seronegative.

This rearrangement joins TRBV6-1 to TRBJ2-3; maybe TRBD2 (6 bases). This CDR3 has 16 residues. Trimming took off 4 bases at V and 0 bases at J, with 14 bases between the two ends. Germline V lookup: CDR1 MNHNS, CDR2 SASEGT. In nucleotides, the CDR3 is TGTGCCAGCAGTGTAATGGGGGGAACGAGCACAGATACGCAGTATTTT. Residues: CASSVMGGTSTDTQYF.

CDR3: CATSGTSGPLAKNIQYF. The CDR3 nucleotides read TGCGCCACCTCCGGGACTAGCGGGCCACTAGCCAAAAACATTCAGTACTTC. The chain joins TRBV10-2 to TRBJ2-4; TRBD2 matches 12 bases. Trimming removed 10 bases from V and 0 bases from J; junction bases left unmatched: 10. CDR1 and CDR2 from the germline V gene are WSHSY and SAAADI. There are 17 residues in the CDR3.

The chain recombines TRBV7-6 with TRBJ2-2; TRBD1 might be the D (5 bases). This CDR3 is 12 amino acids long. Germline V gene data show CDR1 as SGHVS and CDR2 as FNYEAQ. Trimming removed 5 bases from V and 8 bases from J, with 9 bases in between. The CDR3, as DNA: TGTGCCAGCAGCCGACAGTCGGGGGAGCTGTTTTTT. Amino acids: CASSRQSGELFF.

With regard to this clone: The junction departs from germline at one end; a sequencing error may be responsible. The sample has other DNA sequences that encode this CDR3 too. Here the CDR3 DNA reads TGTGCCACCAGCTGGACACCGGGAGGGGATCAGCCCCAACATTTT. It encodes CATSWTPGGDQPQHF. The chain uses TRBV15 and TRBJ1-5; D is perhaps TRBD1 (5 bases). The CDR3 spans 15 residues. Per the germline V gene, CDR1 is LNHNV and CDR2 is YYDKDF (reference sequence).

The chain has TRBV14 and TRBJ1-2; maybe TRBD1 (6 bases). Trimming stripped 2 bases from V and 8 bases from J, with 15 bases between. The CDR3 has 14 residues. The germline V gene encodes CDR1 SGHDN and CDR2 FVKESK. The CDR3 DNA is TGTGCCAGCAGCCAATGGAAGGGGGGGCTCGGCTACACCTTC. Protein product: CASSQWKGGLGYTF.

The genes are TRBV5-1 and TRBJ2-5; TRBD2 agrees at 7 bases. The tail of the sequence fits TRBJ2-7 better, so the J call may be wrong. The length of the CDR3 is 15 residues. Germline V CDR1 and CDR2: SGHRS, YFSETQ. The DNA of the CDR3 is TGCGCCAGCGGATCCGGGGAGGGTTTCCTCAACGAGCAGTACTTC. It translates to CASGSGEGFLNEQYF.

CDR3 residues: CTSSQDGTSGTDTQYF. In nucleotides, the CDR3 is TGCACCAGCAGCCAAGATGGGACTAGCGGCACAGATACGCAGTATTTT. The rearrangement links TRBV1 to TRBJ2-3; the DNA was not used to check the table's D call, TRBD2. TRBV1 is a recognized pseudogene. There are 16 residues in the CDR3.

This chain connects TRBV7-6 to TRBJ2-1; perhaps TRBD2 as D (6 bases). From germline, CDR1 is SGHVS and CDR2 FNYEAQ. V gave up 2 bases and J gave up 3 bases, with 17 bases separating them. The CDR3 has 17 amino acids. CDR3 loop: CASSLISGEELYNEQFF. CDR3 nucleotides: TGTGCCAGCAGCTTAATATCGGGGGAGGAGCTCTACAATGAGCAGTTCTTC.

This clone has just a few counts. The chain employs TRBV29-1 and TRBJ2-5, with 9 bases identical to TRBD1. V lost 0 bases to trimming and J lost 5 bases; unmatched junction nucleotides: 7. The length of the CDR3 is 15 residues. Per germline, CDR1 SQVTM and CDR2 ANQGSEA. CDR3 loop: CSVEEGRQGGETQYF. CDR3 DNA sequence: TGCAGCGTTGAAGAGGGTAGACAGGGGGGGGAGACCCAGTACTTC.

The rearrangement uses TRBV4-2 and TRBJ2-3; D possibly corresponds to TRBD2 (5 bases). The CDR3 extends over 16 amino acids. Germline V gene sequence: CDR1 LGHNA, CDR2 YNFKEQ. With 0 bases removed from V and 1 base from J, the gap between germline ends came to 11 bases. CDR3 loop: CASSQDLSGRTDTQYF. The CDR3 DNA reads TGTGCCAGCAGCCAAGATCTCAGCGGACGCACAGATACGCAGTATTTT.

Here the CDR3 DNA reads TGCAGCGTTGTCCCACTAACAGGGGACGGGGCCAACGTCCTGACTTTC. Protein: CSVVPLTGDGANVLTF. The V gene is TRBV29-1, the J gene TRBJ2-6; 7 positions agree with TRBD1. The CDR3 totals 16 residues. CDR1 is SQVTM, CDR2 ANQGSEA, per germline. The V segment lost 4 bases and the J segment 4 bases; nucleotides outside the gene matches: 10.